This T cell receptor beta chain was recorded in a study of T cell responses to AZD1222 COVID-19 vaccine. Study background: Whether given at about 4 or about 12 weeks, second doses were pooled.

Only in-frame clones appear in the TCRdb table, and some are missing; sequencing was by immunoSEQ multiplex PCR. The sample consists of roughly 190,000 clones, 93% of them appearing once. Germline V gives CDR1 SGDLS, CDR2 YYNGEE. V gave up 0 bases and J gave up 4 bases; unmatched junction bases: 7. The CDR3 consists of 16 residues. Study-level points and caveats: An increase in Spike-specific TCR breadth and depth was observed after two AZD1222 doses. There were repertoire samples only from the period after the peak T cell response.

Notes on this clone: Its antigen is undetermined.

The chain carries TRBV9 and TRBJ2-3, with TRBD2 matching over 8 bases. Source: peripheral blood, taken on day 0 of AZD1222 vaccination. The source of this sequence is an adult in good health. CDR3: CASSVDPAGASDTQYF. The CDR3 coding sequence is TGTGCCAGCAGCGTAGATCCAGCGGGGGCGTCAGATACGCAGTATTTT.